The rows below give T cell receptor beta chains drawn from one sample of a study of T cell repertoires in cytomegalovirus infection. TCRdb re-called the reads through MiXCR, storing one row per CDR3 protein. The table lists around 280,000 distinct CDR3 sequences, approximately 15% of them singletons. The source material was PBMCs. These receptor sequences come from a human donor in good health (CMV status not recorded). Some clones in this sample may be carry-over from other donors' samples. CDR3s include the opening cysteine and the closing phenylalanine or tryptophan.

>14|TRBV6-4|TRBJ2-3
CASSGDSNTDTQYF
>15|TRBV11-2|TRBJ2-7
CASSAGLRLNYEQYF
>13|TRBV10-2|TRBJ2-7
CASSDNTRYEQYF
>17|TRBV6-1|TRBJ2-1
CASSRFGQGLSYNEQFF
>14|TRBV5-1|TRBJ1-1
CASSSKGLDTEAFF
>13|TRBV7-2|TRBJ1-1
CASSLNRVNEAFF
>15|TRBV7-2|TRBJ2-7
CASSLGQGDTYEQYF
>13|TRBV20-1|TRBJ1-3
CSAATGVGNTIYF
>16|TRBV6-5|TRBJ1-2
CASSRAFQRTNYGYTF
>15|TRBV28|TRBJ2-5
CASSSGTSGQETQYF
>15|TRBV20-1|TRBJ1-6
CSAQDRQEGSSPFHF
>15|TRBV7-2|TRBJ2-5
CASSSQFSGRETQYF
>15|TRBV12-3/TRBV12-4|TRBJ2-3
CASSLLSVLTDTQYF
>14|TRBV29-1|TRBJ1-2
CSATGTGPNYGYTF
>12|TRBV20-1|TRBJ1-2
CSAWGRNYGYTF
>16|TRBV4-3|TRBJ2-3
CASSQDPSFNTDTQYF
>16|TRBV5-1|TRBJ2-1
CASSLVGGGYGDEQFF
>14|TRBV11-2|TRBJ2-7
CASSHPTASYEQYF